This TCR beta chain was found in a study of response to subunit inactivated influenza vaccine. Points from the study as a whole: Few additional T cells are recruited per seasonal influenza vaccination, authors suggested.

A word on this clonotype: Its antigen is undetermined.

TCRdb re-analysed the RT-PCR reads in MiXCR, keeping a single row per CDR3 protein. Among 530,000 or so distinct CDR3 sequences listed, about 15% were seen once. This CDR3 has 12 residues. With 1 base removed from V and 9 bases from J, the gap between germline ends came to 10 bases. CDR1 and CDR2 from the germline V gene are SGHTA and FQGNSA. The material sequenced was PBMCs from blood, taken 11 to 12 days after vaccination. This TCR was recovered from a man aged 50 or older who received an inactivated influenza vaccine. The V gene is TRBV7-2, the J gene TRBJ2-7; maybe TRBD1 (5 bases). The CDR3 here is CASSLDVGPQYF. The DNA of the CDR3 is TGTGCCAGCAGCTTAGATGTGGGGCCGCAGTACTTC.